The 18 T cell receptor beta chains reported below all come from one sample, sequenced in a study of human T cells and chemical hapten exposure. Specified time point: patch test 1, 2 weeks after DPC sensitization. Treatment: therapeutic diphenylcyclopropenone sensitization with weekly scalp DPC. In TCRdb, the RACE reads were re-called with MiXCR into one record per CDR3 protein. The data hold around 380,000 distinct CDR3 sequences, with roughly 4.8% observed a single time. Sample: whole blood, taken in connection with sensitization to the hapten diphenylcyclopropenone (DPC). These TCRs come from a woman aged 45-65 years with alopecia areata. Some clones in this sample may be carry-over from other donors' samples.

V is TRBV5-1 and J is TRBJ1-5; D unclear. The CDR3 spans 18 residues. The V end was cut by 9 bases, the J end by 0 bases, with 25 bases between. Germline V gene data show CDR1 as SGHRS and CDR2 as YFSETQ. The CDR3 loop is CATTNTRSRGNSNQPQHF. CDR3 coding DNA: TGCGCCACCACGAACACGCGTTCGCGGGGAAATAGCAATCAGCCCCAGCATTTT.

This clonotype was counted ten times or more. This chain links TRBV29-1 with TRBJ2-3; D is ambiguous. CDR1 is SQVTM and CDR2 is ANQGSEA in the germline V gene. There are 12 residues in the CDR3. Trimming shortened V by 6 bases and J by 1 base, and 8 bases separated the two germline ends. CDR3 in amino acids: CSVDKGTDTQYF. The CDR3 region has the DNA TGCAGCGTGGATAAGGGCACAGATACGCAGTATTTT.

Many counts were recorded for this clonotype. The V call is TRBV20-1, the J call TRBJ1-5; D remains unclear. Germline V lookup: CDR1 DFQATT, CDR2 SNEGSKA (reference sequence). The CDR3 sequence is 11 residues long. V was pared by 3 bases and J by 9 bases, with 9 bases between. The CDR3 DNA is TGCAGTGCTAGGAAAACTGGGCCCCAGCATTTT. This gives the protein CSARKTGPQHF.

V gene TRBV29-1 combines with J gene TRBJ1-1, with no clear D. CDR1 is SQVTM, CDR2 ANQGSEA, per germline. Trimming left V 6 bases short and J 1 base short, with 15 bases between. CDR3 length: 14 amino acids. This chain's CDR3 is CSVDQWTGNTEAFF. In nucleotides, the CDR3 is TGCAGCGTCGATCAGTGGACGGGGAACACTGAAGCTTTCTTT.

This clonotype turned up a few times. The rearrangement joins TRBV27 to TRBJ2-7; 7 bases map to TRBD2. Germline loops: CDR1 MNHEY, CDR2 SMNVEV (reference sequence). The CDR3 covers 14 residues. V lost 4 bases, J lost 1 base, and 4 bases stayed unmatched. CDR3 nucleotide sequence: TGTGCCAGCAGTTCCCAGCGGGGATCCTACGAGCAGTACTTC. It codes for CASSSQRGSYEQYF.

Ten or more counts support this clonotype. The CDR3 loop reads CASSLGVKGNSPLHF. The CDR3 DNA sequence: TGTGCCAGCAGCTTAGGGGTGAAGGGGAATTCACCCCTCCACTTT. This sequence joins TRBV7-2 and TRBJ1-6; possible D gene TRBD1, 5 bases. The CDR3 extends over 15 amino acids. Trimming removed 1 base from V and 7 bases from J, with 11 bases in between. Germline V gene data show CDR1 as SGHTA and CDR2 as FQGNSA.

The V gene is TRBV7-2, the J gene TRBJ2-7; D is unresolved. Germline V gives CDR1 SGHTA, CDR2 FQGNSA. The CDR3 sequence is 15 residues long. V dropped 1 base and J dropped 2 bases, with 12 bases sitting between them. This chain's CDR3 is CASSLGAGPAYEQYF. The CDR3 DNA follows: TGTGCCAGCAGCTTAGGCGCCGGGCCTGCCTACGAGCAGTACTTC.

This sequence joins TRBV4-1 and TRBJ2-3; TRBD2 matches at 12 bases. The V segment lost 1 base and the J segment 7 bases; nucleotides outside the gene matches: 3. The germline CDR1 and CDR2 sequences are MGHRA and YSYEKL. This CDR3 comprises 15 residues. CDR3 nucleotide sequence: TGCGCCAGCAGCCAAGCCGGGACTAGCGGGTATACGCAGTATTTT. Amino acids: CASSQAGTSGYTQYF.

This clonotype was seen a few times. The rearrangement uses TRBV5-1 and TRBJ1-1; D gene unclear. Germline V gene data show CDR1 as SGHRS and CDR2 as YFSETQ. This CDR3 contains 15 residues. Trimming took off 0 bases at V and 2 bases at J, with 11 bases between the two ends. CDR3: CASSLAVMGNTEAFF. The CDR3 nucleotides read TGCGCCAGCAGCTTGGCCGTGATGGGAAACACTGAAGCTTTCTTT.

This clonotype has ten or more counts. The chain is built from TRBV28 and TRBJ1-5; no definite D call. Per germline, CDR1 MDHEN and CDR2 SYDVKM. Trimming stripped 7 bases from V and 1 base from J, with 11 bases between. This CDR3 has 14 amino acids. CDR3 DNA: TGTGCCAGCATGGTGGGTGCGAGCAATCAGCCCCAGCATTTT. It is translated as CASMVGASNQPQHF.

This clonotype has at least ten counts. This sequence joins TRBV20-1 and TRBJ2-7, with a possible D match to TRBD2 (5 bases). The germline V gene has CDR1 DFQATT and CDR2 SNEGSKA (reference sequence). Deletions cut 8 bases from V and 2 bases from J, with 16 bases between. The CDR3 totals 13 residues. Written as DNA, the CDR3 is TGCAGTTTTTTCCGGGATACCACCTACGAGCAGTACTTC. Amino acids: CSFFRDTTYEQYF.

The rearrangement joins TRBV25-1 to TRBJ1-1; D gene unclear. Germline CDR1 MGHDK, CDR2 SYGVNS. There are 13 residues in the CDR3. Trimming took off 7 bases at V and 4 bases at J, with 13 bases between the two ends. CDR3 loop: CASTPASGTEAFF. CDR3 nucleotide sequence: TGTGCCAGCACCCCCGCGTCGGGCACTGAAGCTTTCTTT.

In this sample, this clonotype turned up many times. The CDR3 DNA follows: TGTGCCACCCGGGACTCAACTAATGAAAAACTGTTTTTT. Protein sequence: CATRDSTNEKLFF. This chain links TRBV10-3 with TRBJ1-4, with a possible D match to TRBD1 (5 bases). The germline V and J ends were trimmed by 10 bases and 0 bases, with 9 bases remaining between them. This CDR3 has 13 residues. Germline V lookup: CDR1 ENHRY, CDR2 SYGVKD.

This clonotype was found many times. This rearrangement joins TRBV6-5 to TRBJ1-1; 10 nucleotides line up with TRBD1. CDR3 size: 14 residues. The junction had 3 bases not matched to a gene; V was cut back by 6 bases and J by 2 bases. Looked up from germline, CDR1 is MNHEY and CDR2 is SVGAGI. The CDR3 DNA reads TGTGCCAGCAGCCGGACAGGGGGAAACACTGAAGCTTTCTTT. Encoded protein: CASSRTGGNTEAFF.

The table lists this clonotype with many counts. The chain couples TRBV12-3 or TRBV12-4 to TRBJ1-2, with no clear D. The CDR3 runs to 11 residues. Trimming cost V 5 bases and J 2 bases, with 3 bases left between them. The CDR3 coding sequence is TGTGCCAGCAGTCCGAACTATGGCTACACCTTC. It yields the protein CASSPNYGYTF.

In this sample, this clonotype turned up many times. V and J are TRBV9 and TRBJ2-1; D perhaps matches TRBD2 (6 bases). The CDR3 has 17 residues. V lost 0 bases and J 3 bases, leaving 16 bases between the germline ends. Germline loops: CDR1 SGDLS, CDR2 YYNGEE. CDR3 DNA sequence: TGTGCCAGCAGCGTAGGGAGCGCAGCGGGTTACTACAATGAGCAGTTCTTC. The encoded protein is CASSVGSAAGYYNEQFF. Together with reference TRBV9 and TRBJ2-1, the CDR3 gives the full variable domain: DSGVTQTPKHLITATGQRVTLRCSPRSGDLSVYWYQQSLDQGLQFLIQYYNGEERAKGNILERFSAQQFPDLHSELNLSSLELGDSALYFCASSVGSAAGYYNEQFFGPGTRLTVL.

At least ten counts were recorded for this clonotype. The chain couples TRBV7-8 to TRBJ2-1; TRBD2 might be the D (5 bases). The CDR3 is 16 residues long. Per germline, CDR1 SGHVS and CDR2 FQNEAQ. The V and J ends lost 1 base and 1 base respectively, with 11 bases between them. Here the CDR3 reads CASSLVQRFSYNEQFF. CDR3 nucleotide sequence: TGTGCCAGCAGCTTAGTCCAGCGGTTTTCCTACAATGAGCAGTTCTTC.

The genes are TRBV28 and TRBJ2-3, with 9 bases that match TRBD1. Per germline, CDR1 MDHEN and CDR2 SYDVKM. CDR3 length equals 18 residues. With 3 bases clipped from V and 2 bases from J, the junction kept 12 bases outside the gene matches. The CDR3 DNA follows: TGTGCCAGCAGTTTGTCACGATCCGGGACAGGGCACACAGATACGCAGTATTTT. Protein product: CASSLSRSGTGHTDTQYF.